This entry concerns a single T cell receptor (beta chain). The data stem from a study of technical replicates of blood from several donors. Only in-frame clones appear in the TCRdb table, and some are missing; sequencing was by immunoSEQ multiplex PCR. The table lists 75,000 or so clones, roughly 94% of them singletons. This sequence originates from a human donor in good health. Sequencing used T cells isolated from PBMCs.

The CDR3 spells CASTPGSGRFDSYNEQFF. The CDR3 DNA is TGCGCCAGCACCCCCGGTAGCGGGAGATTTGACTCCTACAATGAGCAGTTCTTC. The gene calls are TRBV5-1 and TRBJ2-1, with 9 bases that match TRBD2. The CDR3 loop spans 18 amino acids. V lost 6 bases and J lost 0; bases outside the gene matches: 13. CDR1 and CDR2 (germline): SGHRS, YFSETQ. The full variable domain, with the rest looked up from reference TRBV5-1 and TRBJ2-1, is KAGVTQTPRYLIKTRGQQVTLSCSPISGHRSVSWYQQTPGQGLQFLFEYFSETQRNKGNFPGRFSGRQFSNSRSEMNVSTLELGDSALYLCASTPGSGRFDSYNEQFFGPGTRLTVL.